Presented here are 26 T cell receptor beta chains from one specimen sequenced in a study of a mutant IDH1 vaccine in newly diagnosed glioma. Regarding time point: baseline, week 1 (first vaccination visit). Sample treatment: pre-vaccination baseline after standard-of-care therapy. Profiling relied on immunoSEQ multiplex PCR, and the TCRdb table lists in-frame clones only, not all of them. This table has about 67,000 clones, 83% appearing once. The sample in question was peripheral blood mononuclear cells (PBMCs), obtained from a glioma patient treated with radiotherapy, temozolomide or both. These receptors were taken from a woman under 30 with glioma. Some clones in this sample may be carry-over from other donors' samples.

The V call is TRBV4-1, the J call TRBJ1-1; D ambiguous. Trimming stripped 0 bases from V and 0 bases from J, with 5 bases between. The CDR3 is 14 residues long. Looked up from germline, CDR1 is MGHRA and CDR2 is YSYEKL. The CDR3 here is CASSQDPLNTEAFF. Here the CDR3 DNA reads TGCGCCAGCAGCCAAGATCCCCTGAACACTGAAGCTTTCTTT.

The chain combines TRBV5-6 with TRBJ1-6; TRBD1 agrees at 9 bases. The germline V gene encodes CDR1 SGHDT and CDR2 YYEEEE. CDR3 size: 14 residues. The V segment lost 4 bases and the J segment 9 bases; nucleotides outside the gene matches: 5. The chain's CDR3 is CASSDTGGGSPLHF. The CDR3 coding sequence is TGTGCCAGCAGCGACACAGGGGGCGGTTCACCCCTCCACTTT.

The J gene is TRBJ2-1, the V gene TRBV7-9, with 16 positions matching TRBD2. The germline CDR1 and CDR2 sequences are SEHNR and FQNEAQ (reference sequence). With V trimmed by 2 bases and J by 6 bases, 4 bases remained unmatched. This CDR3 has 17 amino acids. The chain's CDR3 is CASSLPGLAGGFNEQFF. The CDR3 DNA reads as TGTGCCAGCAGCTTACCGGGACTAGCGGGGGGGTTCAATGAGCAGTTCTTC.

The V call is TRBV7-6, the J call TRBJ2-1; unclear D gene. The CDR3 has 14 residues. The ends were cut back, 0 bases at V and 8 bases at J, with 11 bases in the middle. CDR1 and CDR2 (germline): SGHVS, FNYEAQ. CDR3 bases: TGTGCCAGCAGCTTAGCATGGCAGGCCTATGAGCAGTTCTTC. Residues: CASSLAWQAYEQFF. Looking up the rest from reference TRBV7-6 and TRBJ2-1 gives the full variable domain: GAGVSQSPRYKVTKRGQDVALRCDPISGHVSLYWYRQALGQGPEFLTYFNYEAQQDKSGLPNDRFSAERPEGSISTLTIQRTEQRDSAMYRCASSLAWQAYEQFFGPGTRLTVL.

The chain carries TRBV7-9 and TRBJ2-3, with TRBD1 as a possible D gene (5 bases). Trimming pared 4 bases from V and 6 bases from J, leaving 8 bases between. The CDR3 has 12 residues. Germline CDR1 and CDR2: SEHNR and FQNEAQ (reference sequence). The CDR3 loop reads CASSSSGDTQYF. The CDR3 DNA is TGTGCCAGCAGCTCATCAGGGGATACGCAGTATTTT.

The V and J genes are TRBV19 and TRBJ2-2, with D perhaps matching TRBD1 (6 bases). Trimming left V 7 bases short and J 3 bases short, with 15 bases between. The CDR3 length is 15 residues. In germline, CDR1 is LNHDA, CDR2 SQIVND (reference sequence). The CDR3 region has the DNA TGTGCCAGTACCACAGACAGGCTCTACACCGGGGAGCTGTTTTTT. Translated, it gives CASTTDRLYTGELFF.

This chain links TRBV6-1 with TRBJ1-5; possibly TRBD1 for D (6 bases). This CDR3 has 15 residues. Germline V lookup: CDR1 MNHNS, CDR2 SASEGT. The ends were cut back, 3 bases at V and 2 bases at J, with 11 bases in the middle. CDR3 DNA sequence: TGTGCCAGCAGTGAGGGGGCTTTTGGCAATCAGCCCCAGCATTTT. Its protein product is CASSEGAFGNQPQHF.

The table lists this clone with a few counts. DNA for the CDR3: TGCGCCAGCAGCTTGGAGCCGTTAAAGGGAGCTGAAGCTTTCTTT. Its protein is CASSLEPLKGAEAFF. The chain uses TRBV5-1 and TRBJ1-1; unclear D gene. Germline-derived CDR1 and CDR2 are SGHRS and YFSETQ. The V and J ends lost 0 bases and 6 bases respectively, with 15 bases between them. CDR3 length: 15 amino acids.

This clone was recorded once. J is TRBJ1-3 and V is TRBV7-2, with a tentative D call TRBD1 (6 bases). The CDR3 length is 16 residues. Germline assignment: CDR1 SGHTA and CDR2 FQGNSA. V lost 3 bases and J lost 0, with 12 bases in between. CDR3 region: CASSFGWTDSGNTIYF. Written as DNA, the CDR3 is TGTGCCAGCAGCTTCGGCTGGACAGACTCTGGAAACACCATATATTTT.

As regards this clone: The junction does not match germline at one end; this may be a read error. The chain has TRBV7-7 and TRBJ2-2; D unclear. The CDR3 consists of 16 residues. In germline, CDR1 is SSHAT, CDR2 FNYEAQ (reference sequence). The CDR3 is CASSRTQASNTGELFF. The CDR3 DNA reads as TGTGCTAGCAGCCGCACCCAGGCGTCGAACACCGGGGAGCTGTTTTTT.

The chain couples TRBV29-1 to TRBJ1-2; D is unresolved. CDR1 and CDR2 from the germline V gene are SQVTM and ANQGSEA. Deletions cut 5 bases from V and 13 bases from J, with 14 bases between. The CDR3 has 10 amino acids. The CDR3 region is CSVNLGEGTF. The CDR3 bases are TGCAGCGTTAATCTTGGGGAGGGCACCTTC.

The V gene is TRBV10-1, the J gene TRBJ2-7, with D unresolved. This CDR3 has 14 residues. The V and J ends lost 4 bases and 0 bases respectively, with 10 bases between them. CDR1 and CDR2 (germline): WNHNN, SYGVQD (reference sequence). CDR3 in DNA: TGCGCCAGCAGTGCCGAATACAGCTCCTACGAGCAGTACTTC. The encoded protein is CASSAEYSSYEQYF.

The chain's CDR3 is CASIRTGGTEQFF. The CDR3 bases are TGTGCCAGCATCCGAACGGGGGGTACTGAGCAGTTCTTC. The chain employs TRBV7-9 and TRBJ2-1, with TRBD2 identical over 7 bases. Germline CDR1 is SEHNR and CDR2 is FQNEAQ (reference sequence). Germline trimming cut 7 bases from V and 9 bases from J; bases unmatched to any gene: 9. There are 13 residues in the CDR3.

This clone was seen just once. J is TRBJ1-2 and V is TRBV30, with 7 bases matching TRBD1. This CDR3 is built from 14 residues. V trimming: 2 bases; J trimming: 0 bases; junction bases outside the gene matches: 3. Germline assignment: CDR1 GTSNPN and CDR2 SVGIG (reference sequence). The CDR3 DNA reads as TGTGCCTGGAGTCAAGACAGGGCTAACTATGGCTACACCTTC. Its protein is CAWSQDRANYGYTF.

This sequence joins TRBV10-3 and TRBJ2-5, with 8 bases matching TRBD1. CDR1 and CDR2 from the germline V gene are ENHRY and SYGVKD. J was trimmed by 3 bases and V by 4 bases; bases with no gene match: 1. The CDR3 is made up of 13 amino acids. CDR3 in DNA: TGTGCCATCAGTGCGACAGGGGAAGAGACCCAGTACTTC. Its protein product is CAISATGEETQYF.

This sequence joins TRBV30 and TRBJ1-2, with D tentatively TRBD1 (6 bases). The CDR3 is 15 amino acids. V lost 3 bases to trimming and J lost 4 bases, with 18 bases between them. The V gene's germline CDR1 is GTSNPN and CDR2 SVGIG (reference sequence). This CDR3 reads CAWSSPGGDGYGYTF. As DNA, the CDR3 is TGTGCCTGGAGCTCTCCCGGGGGCGATGGCTATGGCTACACCTTC.

The rearrangement uses TRBV30 and TRBJ1-5, with a tentative D call TRBD1 (5 bases). With 5 bases removed from V and 6 bases from J, the gap between germline ends came to 14 bases. The CDR3 has 13 residues. Germline CDR1 GTSNPN, CDR2 SVGIG (reference sequence). CDR3 residues: CAWGGRGGQPQHF. For the CDR3, the DNA is TGTGCCTGGGGAGGGAGGGGTGGTCAGCCCCAGCATTTT.

The chain uses TRBV5-6 and TRBJ2-5, with D perhaps TRBD1 or TRBD2 (6 bases each). This CDR3 is built from 16 residues. From germline, CDR1 is SGHDT and CDR2 YYEEEE. V was cut by 4 bases and J by 5 bases, with 21 bases left in between. The CDR3 sequence: CASSGRGHGGGETQYF. CDR3 sequence (DNA): TGTGCCAGCAGCGGCCGGGGTCACGGAGGGGGGGAGACCCAGTACTTC.

V gene TRBV7-2 combines with J gene TRBJ1-1; D is uncertain. Per the germline V gene, CDR1 is SGHTA and CDR2 is FQGNSA. The germline V and J ends were trimmed by 6 bases and 8 bases, with 19 bases remaining between them. CDR3 size: 14 residues. CDR3 bases: TGTGCCAGCAGTTTTGGGATGGACGGGCAGGAAGCTTTCTTT. Its protein product is CASSFGMDGQEAFF. The complete variable domain, with remaining parts taken from reference TRBV7-2 and TRBJ1-1, reads GAGVSQSPSNKVTEKGKDVELRCDPISGHTALYWYRQSLGQGLEFLIYFQGNSAPDKSGLPSDRFSAERTGGSVSTLTIQRTQQEDSAVYLCASSFGMDGQEAFFGQGTRLTVV.

J is TRBJ1-1 and V is TRBV7-2, with a possible D match to TRBD1 (6 bases). Germline CDR1 and CDR2: SGHTA and FQGNSA. The CDR3 contains 16 residues. Trimming cost V 1 base and J 0 bases, with 12 bases left between them. CDR3 in DNA: TGTGCCAGCAGCTTAGAGGGGGGCCGGCTGAACACTGAAGCTTTCTTT. Translating it yields CASSLEGGRLNTEAFF. The full variable domain, rest sourced from reference TRBV7-2 and TRBJ1-1, is GAGVSQSPSNKVTEKGKDVELRCDPISGHTALYWYRQSLGQGLEFLIYFQGNSAPDKSGLPSDRFSAERTGGSVSTLTIQRTQQEDSAVYLCASSLEGGRLNTEAFFGQGTRLTVV.

This clone has just a few counts. V gene TRBV19 combines with J gene TRBJ1-5; weak D call: TRBD1 (5 bases). Per germline, CDR1 LNHDA and CDR2 SQIVND (reference sequence). Trimming shortened V by 9 bases and J by 2 bases, and 17 bases separated the two germline ends. The CDR3 runs to 15 residues. The CDR3 is CASQAGLFGNQPQHF. The CDR3 bases are TGTGCCAGCCAGGCGGGGCTGTTCGGCAATCAGCCCCAGCATTTT.

J is TRBJ2-2 and V is TRBV9; TRBD2 agrees at 7 bases. CDR1 SGDLS and CDR2 YYNGEE come from the germline V gene. The trim removed 3 bases at V and 7 bases at J, leaving 9 bases unmatched. The CDR3 runs to 15 residues. The CDR3 nucleotides are TGTGCCAGCAGCGCCCCTGGGAGGGGTGACGGGGAGCTGTTTTTT. Residues: CASSAPGRGDGELFF.

The chain couples TRBV7-8 to TRBJ1-5; D not certain. V was shortened by 5 bases and J by 0 bases, with 14 bases between the two germline ends. CDR3 length equals 16 residues. Per germline, CDR1 SGHVS and CDR2 FQNEAQ. CDR3 sequence reads: CASSPRRIISNQPQHF. As DNA, the CDR3 is TGTGCCAGCAGCCCCCGCAGGATCATTAGCAATCAGCCCCAGCATTTT. Full variable domain (missing parts from reference TRBV7-8 and TRBJ1-5): GAGVSQSPRYKVAKRGQDVALRCDPISGHVSLFWYQQALGQGPEFLTYFQNEAQLDKSGLPSDRFFAERPEGSVSTLKIQRTQQEDSAVYLCASSPRRIISNQPQHFGDGTRLSIL.

J is TRBJ1-1 and V is TRBV27; TRBD1 might be the D (5 bases). There are 11 residues in the CDR3. V was cut by 6 bases and J by 7 bases, with 9 bases left in between. Germline values: CDR1 MNHEY, CDR2 SMNVEV (reference sequence). CDR3 sequence reads: CASRGGVEAFF. The CDR3 DNA is TGTGCCAGCAGGGGGGGGGTTGAAGCTTTCTTT.

The J gene is TRBJ2-7, the V gene TRBV5-1; D might be TRBD2 (5 bases). This CDR3 has 13 residues. Trimming cost V 3 bases and J 5 bases, with 12 bases left between them. Germline CDR1 is SGHRS and CDR2 is YFSETQ. This CDR3 reads CASSSGMSDEQYF. Here the CDR3 DNA reads TGCGCCAGCAGCTCGGGGATGAGCGACGAGCAGTACTTC.

This clone was seen just once. This chain connects TRBV6-1 to TRBJ1-5; 9 nucleotides align to TRBD1. CDR1 is MNHNS, CDR2 SASEGT, per germline. Germline trimming cut 6 bases from V and 6 bases from J; bases unmatched to any gene: 3. The CDR3 has 13 amino acids. The CDR3 coding sequence is TGTGCCAGCAGACCGACAGGGGGTCAGCCCCAGCATTTT. It encodes CASRPTGGQPQHF.